These T cell receptor beta chains were read from a single sample in a study of shared clonotypes between healthy human individuals. Profiled with immunoSEQ multiplex PCR; TCRdb holds only in-frame clones, not every one. Among some 1 million clones listed, about 74% were seen once. Source material: memory CD4+ T cells sorted from blood. These receptors all stem from a man between 18 and 35 years old in good health. CDR3s include the opening cysteine and the closing phenylalanine or tryptophan. D genes are given only for firm matches. Size is stated for part of the rows, as once, few or many counts, or as a class when the clone is expanded.

V gene	D gene	clone size	J gene	CDR3 DNA	CDR3 protein
TRBV7-9	NA	NA	TRBJ1-1	TGTGCCAGCAGCCAATTGACAAATTCTGAAGCTTTCTTT	CASSQLTNSEAFF
TRBV4-3	NA	NA	TRBJ1-3	TGCGCCAGCAGCGCCGGTCGGAGGAACTCTGGAAACACCATATATTTT	CASSAGRRNSGNTIYF
TRBV6-6	TRBD2	NA	TRBJ2-3	TGTGCCAGCAAGACTAGCGGGTCAGATACGCAGTATTTT	CASKTSGSDTQYF
TRBV6-1	NA	NA	TRBJ2-1	TGTGCCAGCAGTGCATCTAGCACTGAGCAGTTCTTC	CASSASSTEQFF
TRBV9	NA	NA	TRBJ2-1	TGTGCCAGCAGCGCTTTCCCAGAGGGTGAGCAGTTCTTC	CASSAFPEGEQFF
TRBV7-9	TRBD1	NA	TRBJ1-4	TGTGCCAGCAGCGGGGGACAGACGGAGAATGAAAAACTGTTTTTT	CASSGGQTENEKLFF
TRBV15	NA	NA	TRBJ1-2	TGTGCCACCAGCAAGAGCGCCGCTTCTAACTATGGCTACACCTTC	CATSKSAASNYGYTF
TRBV28	TRBD1	NA	TRBJ1-1	TGTGCCAGCAGTACGGCAGGGGGCTCTCGAGGAACTGAAGCTTTCTTT	CASSTAGGSRGTEAFF
TRBV19	TRBD1	NA	TRBJ2-2	TGTGCCAGTAGTACCCGACAGGGGGTGGCCGGGGAGCTGTTTTTT	CASSTRQGVAGELFF
TRBV2	TRBD2	once	TRBJ2-5	TGTGCCAGCAGCTGGAGCGGGACAGAGACCCAGTACTTC	CASSWSGTETQYF
TRBV6-1	NA	NA	TRBJ1-4	TGTGCCAGCAGTGTACAGTTAAATGAAAAACTGTTTTTT	CASSVQLNEKLFF
TRBV5-6	NA	once	TRBJ1-2	TGTGCCAGCAGCCCTCCAGGGGACTATGGCTACACCTTC	CASSPPGDYGYTF
TRBV28	NA	NA	TRBJ1-1	TGTGCCAGCAGTTTGATCACTGAAGCTTTCTTT	CASSLITEAFF
TRBV2	NA	NA	TRBJ1-6	TGTGCCAGCAAGACTGAATATAATTCACCCCTCCACTTT	CASKTEYNSPLHF
TRBV27	TRBD2	NA	TRBJ2-3	TGTGCCAGCAGTTTATCTACTAGCGGGGCTTGGATAGATACGCAGTATTTT	CASSLSTSGAWIDTQYF
TRBV18	NA	NA	TRBJ2-2	TGTGCCAGCTCACCTCAATACTTGAACACCGGGGAGCTGTTTTTT	CASSPQYLNTGELFF
TRBV4-2	TRBD1	NA	TRBJ1-2	TGTGCCAGCAGCCAAGCCGGGACAGACTATGGCTACACCTTC	CASSQAGTDYGYTF
TRBV18	TRBD1	NA	TRBJ1-1	TGTGCCAGCTCACCATACTCGGGACAGCGAGTTGAAGCTTTCTTT	CASSPYSGQRVEAFF
TRBV6-5	NA	NA	TRBJ2-7	TGTGCCAGCAGTTACAACAGGTATGGGCAGTACTTC	CASSYNRYGQYF
TRBV7-8	NA	NA	TRBJ2-2	TGTGCCAGCAGCCTACAGGGAATTGGCACCGGGGAGCTGTTTTTT	CASSLQGIGTGELFF
TRBV28	NA	NA	TRBJ1-1	TGTGCCAGCAGTTTGTCGGGCACTGAAGCTTTCTTT	CASSLSGTEAFF
TRBV10-2	NA	NA	TRBJ1-5	TGCGCCAGTAGCGCGGGGAATCAGCCCCAGCATTTT	CASSAGNQPQHF
TRBV4-2	NA	NA	TRBJ2-3	TGTGCCAGCAGCCAAGATTGGCGGGATACGCAGTATTTT	CASSQDWRDTQYF
TRBV5-1	TRBD2	few	TRBJ2-1	TGCGCCAGCAGCTCTTTAGCGGGAGGAAACAATGAGCAGTTCTTC	CASSSLAGGNNEQFF
TRBV28	NA	NA	TRBJ2-3	TGTGCCAGCAGCCCCGGGACCCTTGCTCCGTATTTT	CASSPGTLAPYF
TRBV11-2	TRBD1	NA	TRBJ2-1	TGTGCCATCGGGGACAGCCACAATGAGCAGTTCTTC	CAIGDSHNEQFF
TRBV29-1	TRBD1	once	TRBJ1-5	TGCAGCGGCCTTTTACGGGACAGCTTTTCCAATCAGCCCCAGCATTTT	CSGLLRDSFSNQPQHF
TRBV7-9	NA	NA	TRBJ2-5	TGTGCCAGCAGCTTGACAGTCCTCCAAGAGACCCAGTACTTC	CASSLTVLQETQYF
TRBV10-3	TRBD2	NA	TRBJ2-7	TGTGCCATCAGTTTTGGACTAGCGGGAGTATACGAGCAGTACTTC	CAISFGLAGVYEQYF
TRBV10-1	NA	NA	TRBJ2-7	TGCGCCAGCAGTGACAGAGTAAACGAGCAGTACTTC	CASSDRVNEQYF